This T cell receptor beta chain was sequenced in a study of OX40 agonist ivuxolimab in advanced cancers. Whole-study context: Dosing consisted of intravenous ivuxolimab at 0.01 to 10 mg/kg every 2 weeks. Study-wide results and caveats: Normalized expansion of T-cell clones was also low for some nonresponders.

Points on this clone: The antigen remains undetermined.

Profiling relied on immunoSEQ multiplex PCR, and the TCRdb table lists in-frame clones only, not all of them. The sample has over 150,000 clones, 85% to 95% seen once. Trimming cost V 4 bases and J 8 bases, with 17 bases left between them. This CDR3 is 14 amino acids long. Germline loops: CDR1 SGHTA, CDR2 FQGTGA. The TCR sequence derives from an adult with an advanced solid tumor such as melanoma, head and neck, liver or kidney cancer. The V gene is TRBV7-3, the J gene TRBJ1-2, with D possibly being TRBD1 (5 bases). The material sequenced was CD4+ or CD8+ T cells sorted from blood, taken in a trial of the OX40 agonist ivuxolimab. This CDR3 reads CASSSGRATTGYTF. CDR3 nucleotide sequence: TGTGCCAGCAGCTCAGGCAGGGCTACCACGGGCTACACCTTC.